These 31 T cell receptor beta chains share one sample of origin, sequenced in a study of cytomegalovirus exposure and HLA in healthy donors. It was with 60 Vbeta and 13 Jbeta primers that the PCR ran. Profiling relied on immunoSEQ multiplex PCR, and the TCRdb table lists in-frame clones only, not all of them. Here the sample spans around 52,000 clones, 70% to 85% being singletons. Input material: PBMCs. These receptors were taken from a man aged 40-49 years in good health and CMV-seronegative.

CDR3 residues: CASSGLGQVNTEAFF. The CDR3, as DNA: TGTGCCAGCAGCGGTCTTGGACAGGTTAACACTGAAGCTTTCTTT. The chain carries TRBV7-9 and TRBJ1-1, with 7 positions matching TRBD1. After removal of 5 bases from V and 2 bases from J, the junction contained 8 bases not matched to a gene. Germline V gives CDR1 SEHNR, CDR2 FQNEAQ (reference sequence). The CDR3 sequence is 15 residues long. Full variable domain (outside the CDR3, taken from reference TRBV7-9 and TRBJ1-1): DTGVSQNPRHKITKRGQNVTFRCDPISEHNRLYWYRQTLGQGPEFLTYFQNEAQLEKSRLLSDRFSAERPKGSFSTLEIQRTEQGDSAMYLCASSGLGQVNTEAFFGQGTRLTVV.

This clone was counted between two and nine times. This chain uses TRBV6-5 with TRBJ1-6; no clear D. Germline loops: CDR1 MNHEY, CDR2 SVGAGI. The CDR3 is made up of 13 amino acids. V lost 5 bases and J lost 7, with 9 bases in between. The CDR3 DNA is TGTGCCAGCAGTAAGAAAGAGAATTCACCCCTCCACTTT. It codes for CASSKKENSPLHF.

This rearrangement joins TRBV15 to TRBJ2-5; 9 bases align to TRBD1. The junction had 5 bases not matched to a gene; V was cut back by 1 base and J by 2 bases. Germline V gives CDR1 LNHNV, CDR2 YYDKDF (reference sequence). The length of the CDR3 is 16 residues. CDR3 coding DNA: TGTGCCACCAGCAGAGGGCACAGGGGGCTGCAAGAGACCCAGTACTTC. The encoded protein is CATSRGHRGLQETQYF.

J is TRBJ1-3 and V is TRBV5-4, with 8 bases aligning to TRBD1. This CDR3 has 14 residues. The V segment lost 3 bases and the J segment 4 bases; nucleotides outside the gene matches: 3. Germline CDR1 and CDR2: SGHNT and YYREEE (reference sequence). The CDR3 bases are TGTGCCAGCAGCTCGCGGACAGGGGGAAACACCATATATTTT. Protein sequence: CASSSRTGGNTIYF.

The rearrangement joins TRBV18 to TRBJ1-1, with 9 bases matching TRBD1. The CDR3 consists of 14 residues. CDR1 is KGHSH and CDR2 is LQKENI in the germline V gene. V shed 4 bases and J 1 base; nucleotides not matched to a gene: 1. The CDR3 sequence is CASSQGQGNTEAFF. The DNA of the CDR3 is TGTGCCAGCTCACAGGGACAGGGGAACACTGAAGCTTTCTTT.

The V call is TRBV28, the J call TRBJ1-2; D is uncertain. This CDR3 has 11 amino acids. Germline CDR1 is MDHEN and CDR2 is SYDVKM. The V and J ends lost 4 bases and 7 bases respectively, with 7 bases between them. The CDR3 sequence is CASSSTRGYTF. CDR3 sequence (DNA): TGTGCCAGCAGTTCTACGCGTGGCTACACCTTC.

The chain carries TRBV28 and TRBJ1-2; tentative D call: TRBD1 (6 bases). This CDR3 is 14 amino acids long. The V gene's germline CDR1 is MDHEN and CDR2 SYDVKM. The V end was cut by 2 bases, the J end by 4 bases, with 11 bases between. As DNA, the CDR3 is TGTGCCAGCAGTTTAGGTCAGGGGACCTATGGCTACACCTTC. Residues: CASSLGQGTYGYTF.

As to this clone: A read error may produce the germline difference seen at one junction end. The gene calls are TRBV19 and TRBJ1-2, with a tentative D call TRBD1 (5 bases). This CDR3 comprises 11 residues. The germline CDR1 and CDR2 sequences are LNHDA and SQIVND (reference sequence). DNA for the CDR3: TGTGCCAGTAGTATATTGACAGCCTTCTCCTTC. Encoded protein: CASSILTAFSF.

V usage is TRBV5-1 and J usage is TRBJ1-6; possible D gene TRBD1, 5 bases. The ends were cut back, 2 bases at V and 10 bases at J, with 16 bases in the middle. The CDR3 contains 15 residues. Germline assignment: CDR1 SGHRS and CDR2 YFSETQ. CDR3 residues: CASSLLQTGGSPLHF. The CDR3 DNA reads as TGCGCCAGCAGCTTATTACAAACGGGGGGATCACCCCTCCACTTT. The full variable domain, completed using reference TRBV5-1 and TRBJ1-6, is KAGVTQTPRYLIKTRGQQVTLSCSPISGHRSVSWYQQTPGQGLQFLFEYFSETQRNKGNFPGRFSGRQFSNSRSEMNVSTLELGDSALYLCASSLLQTGGSPLHFGNGTRLTVT.

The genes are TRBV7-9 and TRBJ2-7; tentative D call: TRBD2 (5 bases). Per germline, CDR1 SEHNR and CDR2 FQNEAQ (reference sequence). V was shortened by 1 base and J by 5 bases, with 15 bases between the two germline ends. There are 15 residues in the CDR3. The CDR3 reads CASSLGVGLGDEQYV. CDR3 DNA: TGTGCCAGCAGCTTAGGTGTAGGACTTGGTGACGAGCAGTACGTC.

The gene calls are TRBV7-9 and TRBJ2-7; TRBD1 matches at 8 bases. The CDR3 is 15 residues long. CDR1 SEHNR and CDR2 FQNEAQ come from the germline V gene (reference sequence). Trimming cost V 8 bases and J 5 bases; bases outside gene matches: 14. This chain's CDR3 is CASSLPTGGNDEQYV. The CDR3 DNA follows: TGTGCCAGCTCACTTCCTACAGGGGGTAACGACGAGCAGTACGTC.

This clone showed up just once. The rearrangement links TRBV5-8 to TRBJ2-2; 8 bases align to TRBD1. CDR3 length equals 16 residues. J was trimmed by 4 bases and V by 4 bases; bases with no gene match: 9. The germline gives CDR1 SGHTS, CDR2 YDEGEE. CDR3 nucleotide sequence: TGTGCCAGCAGCCCCGGACAGGGAAAGTCCACCGGGGAGCTGTTTTTT. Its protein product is CASSPGQGKSTGELFF.

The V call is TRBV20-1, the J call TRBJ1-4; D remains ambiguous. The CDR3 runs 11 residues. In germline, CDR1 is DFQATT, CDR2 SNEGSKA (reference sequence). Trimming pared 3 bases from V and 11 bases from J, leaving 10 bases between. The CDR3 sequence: CSARFEKKLFF. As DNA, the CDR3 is TGCAGTGCTAGGTTTGAGAAGAAACTGTTTTTT.

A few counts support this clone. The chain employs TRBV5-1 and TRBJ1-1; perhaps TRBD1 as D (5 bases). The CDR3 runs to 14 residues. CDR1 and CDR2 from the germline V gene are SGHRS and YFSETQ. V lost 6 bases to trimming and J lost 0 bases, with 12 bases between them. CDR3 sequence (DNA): TGCGCCAGCAAAACAGGACGTATGAACACTGAAGCTTTCTTT. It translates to CASKTGRMNTEAFF.

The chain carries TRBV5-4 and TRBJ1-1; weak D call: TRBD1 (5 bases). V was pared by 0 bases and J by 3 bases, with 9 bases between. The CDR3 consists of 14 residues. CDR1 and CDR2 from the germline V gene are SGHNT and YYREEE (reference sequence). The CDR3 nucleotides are TGTGCCAGCAGCTTGGGGGTAGGGGACACTGAAGCTTTCTTT. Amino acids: CASSLGVGDTEAFF. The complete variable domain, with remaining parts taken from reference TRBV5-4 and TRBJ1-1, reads ETGVTQSPTHLIKTRGQQVTLRCSSQSGHNTVSWYQQALGQGPQFIFQYYREEENGRGNFPPRFSGLQFPNYSSELNVNALELDDSALYLCASSLGVGDTEAFFGQGTRLTVV.

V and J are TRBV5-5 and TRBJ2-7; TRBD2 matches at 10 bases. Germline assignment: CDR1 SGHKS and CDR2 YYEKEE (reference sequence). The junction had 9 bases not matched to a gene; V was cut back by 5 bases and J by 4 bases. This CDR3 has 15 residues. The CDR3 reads CASRWTSGITYEQYF. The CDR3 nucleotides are TGTGCCAGCAGATGGACTAGCGGTATAACTTACGAGCAGTACTTC.

CDR3 nucleotide sequence: TGTGCCAGCAGCCCTTGGACAGGGGTGAACCCGTACCAAGAGACCCAGTACTTC. Encoded protein: CASSPWTGVNPYQETQYF. The genes are TRBV9 and TRBJ2-5, with 9 bases aligning to TRBD1. This CDR3 comprises 18 residues. Germline V lookup: CDR1 SGDLS, CDR2 YYNGEE. V dropped 4 bases and J dropped 0; count of bases not matched to a gene: 13.

CDR3 in DNA: TGCGCCAGCAGCCAAGATGACGGGAGCTCTGGAAACACCATATATTTT. Its protein is CASSQDDGSSGNTIYF. The rearrangement joins TRBV4-3 to TRBJ1-3; no clear D gene. Germline CDR1 LGHNA, CDR2 YSLEER. The CDR3 length is 16 residues. Trimming took off 0 bases at V and 0 bases at J, with 9 bases between the two ends.

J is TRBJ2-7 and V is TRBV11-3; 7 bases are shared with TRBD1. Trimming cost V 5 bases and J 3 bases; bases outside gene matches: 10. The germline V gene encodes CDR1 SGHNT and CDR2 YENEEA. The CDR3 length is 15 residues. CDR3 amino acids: CASSVTLGTDYEQYF. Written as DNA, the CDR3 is TGTGCCAGCAGCGTGACCCTTGGGACAGACTACGAGCAGTACTTC. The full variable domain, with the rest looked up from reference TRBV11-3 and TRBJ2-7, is EAGVVQSPRYKIIEKKQPVAFWCNPISGHNTLYWYLQNLGQGPELLIRYENEEAVDDSQLPKDRFSAERLKGVDSTLKIQPAELGDSAVYLCASSVTLGTDYEQYFGPGTRLTVT.

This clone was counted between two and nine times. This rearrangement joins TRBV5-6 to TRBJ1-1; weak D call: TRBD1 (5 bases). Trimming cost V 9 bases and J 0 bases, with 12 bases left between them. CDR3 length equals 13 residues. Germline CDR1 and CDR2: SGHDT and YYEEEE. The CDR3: CATALGLNTEAFF. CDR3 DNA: TGTGCCACCGCCCTGGGGCTGAACACTGAAGCTTTCTTT.

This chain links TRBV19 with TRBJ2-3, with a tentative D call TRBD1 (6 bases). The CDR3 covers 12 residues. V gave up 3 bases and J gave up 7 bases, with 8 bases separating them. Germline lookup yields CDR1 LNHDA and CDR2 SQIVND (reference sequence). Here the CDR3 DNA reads TGTGCCAGTAGTATTCAGGGGAATACGCAGTATTTT. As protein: CASSIQGNTQYF.

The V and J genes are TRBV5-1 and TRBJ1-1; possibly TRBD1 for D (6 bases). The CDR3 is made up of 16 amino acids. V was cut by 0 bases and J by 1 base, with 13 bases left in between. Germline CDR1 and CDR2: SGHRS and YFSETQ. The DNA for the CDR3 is TGCGCCAGCAGCTTGGGAGGGGGAGTGGGGAACACTGAAGCTTTCTTT. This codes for CASSLGGGVGNTEAFF.

The CDR3 sequence is CAGSGGANNEQFF. The CDR3 nucleotides are TGCGCCGGTAGCGGGGGGGCAAACAATGAGCAGTTCTTC. The rearrangement uses TRBV10-2 and TRBJ2-1; 11 nucleotides line up with TRBD2. The ends lost 11 bases at V and 5 bases at J; junction bases unmatched: 5. CDR3 size: 13 residues. Germline V gives CDR1 WSHSY, CDR2 SAAADI.

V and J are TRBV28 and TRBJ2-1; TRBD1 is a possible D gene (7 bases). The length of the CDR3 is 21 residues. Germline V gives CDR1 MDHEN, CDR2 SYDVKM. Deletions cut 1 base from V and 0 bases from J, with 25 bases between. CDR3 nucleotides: TGTGCCAGCAGTTTATCCCAGGGGGGCGAGCTCCTTTTCAGCTCCTACAATGAGCAGTTCTTC. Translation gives CASSLSQGGELLFSSYNEQFF.

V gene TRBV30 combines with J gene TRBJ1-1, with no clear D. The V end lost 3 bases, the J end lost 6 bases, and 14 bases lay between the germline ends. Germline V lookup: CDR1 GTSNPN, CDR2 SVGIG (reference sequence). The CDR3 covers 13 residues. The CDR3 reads CAWRQAAGAEAFF. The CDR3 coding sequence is TGTGCCTGGAGGCAAGCGGCCGGGGCTGAAGCTTTCTTT.

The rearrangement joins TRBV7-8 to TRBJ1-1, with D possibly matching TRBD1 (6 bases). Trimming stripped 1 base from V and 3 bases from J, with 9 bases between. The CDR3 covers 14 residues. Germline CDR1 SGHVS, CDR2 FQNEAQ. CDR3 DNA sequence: TGTGCCAGCAGCTTAGGTGGGGGCGACACTGAAGCTTTCTTT. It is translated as CASSLGGGDTEAFF.

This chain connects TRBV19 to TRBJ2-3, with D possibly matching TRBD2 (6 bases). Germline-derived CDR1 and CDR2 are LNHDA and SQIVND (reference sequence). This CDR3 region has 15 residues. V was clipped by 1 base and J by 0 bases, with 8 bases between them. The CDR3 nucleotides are TGTGCCAGTAGTATAGTCGGGGGTAGCACAGATACGCAGTATTTT. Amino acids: CASSIVGGSTDTQYF.

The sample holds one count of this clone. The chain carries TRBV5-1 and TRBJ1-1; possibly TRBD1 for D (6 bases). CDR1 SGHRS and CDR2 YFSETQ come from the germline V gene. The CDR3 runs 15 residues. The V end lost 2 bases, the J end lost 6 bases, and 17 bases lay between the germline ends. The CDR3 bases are TGCGCCAGCAGCTTTGTGGGGGCTAGGTCGGCTGAAGCTTTCTTT. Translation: CASSFVGARSAEAFF.

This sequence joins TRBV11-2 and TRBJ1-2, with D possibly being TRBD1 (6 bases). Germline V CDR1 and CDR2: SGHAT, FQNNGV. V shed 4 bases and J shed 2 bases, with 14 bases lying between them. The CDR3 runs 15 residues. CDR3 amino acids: CASSSTGSPNYGYTF. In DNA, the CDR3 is TGTGCCAGCAGCTCCACAGGGTCACCCAACTATGGCTACACCTTC.

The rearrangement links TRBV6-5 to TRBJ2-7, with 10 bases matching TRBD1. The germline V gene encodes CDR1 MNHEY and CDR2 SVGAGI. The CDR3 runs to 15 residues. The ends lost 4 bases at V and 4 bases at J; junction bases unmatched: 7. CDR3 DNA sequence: TGTGCCAGCAGTTCACCCGGGACAGGGGTATACGAGCAGTACGTC. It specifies CASSSPGTGVYEQYV.

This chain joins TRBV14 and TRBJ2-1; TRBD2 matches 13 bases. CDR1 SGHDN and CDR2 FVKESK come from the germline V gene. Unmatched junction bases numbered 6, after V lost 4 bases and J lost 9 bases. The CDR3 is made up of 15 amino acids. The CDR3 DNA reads TGTGCCAGCAGCCTATGGACTAGCGGGGGAGGTGAGCAGTTCTTC. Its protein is CASSLWTSGGGEQFF.